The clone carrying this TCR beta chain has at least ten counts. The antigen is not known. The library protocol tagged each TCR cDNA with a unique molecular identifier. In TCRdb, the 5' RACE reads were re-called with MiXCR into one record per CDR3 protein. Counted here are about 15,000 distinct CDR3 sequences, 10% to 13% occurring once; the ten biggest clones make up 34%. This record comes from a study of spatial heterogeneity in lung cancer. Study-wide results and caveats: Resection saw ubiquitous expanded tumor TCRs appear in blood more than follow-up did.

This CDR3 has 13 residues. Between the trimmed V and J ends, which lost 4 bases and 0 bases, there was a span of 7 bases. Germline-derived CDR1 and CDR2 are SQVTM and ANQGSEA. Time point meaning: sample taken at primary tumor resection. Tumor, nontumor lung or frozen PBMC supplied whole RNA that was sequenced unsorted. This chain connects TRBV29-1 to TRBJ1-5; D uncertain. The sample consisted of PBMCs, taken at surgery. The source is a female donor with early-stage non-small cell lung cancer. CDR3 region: CSVGQNSNQPQHF. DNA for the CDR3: TGCAGCGTTGGACAAAATAGCAATCAGCCCCAGCATTTT.